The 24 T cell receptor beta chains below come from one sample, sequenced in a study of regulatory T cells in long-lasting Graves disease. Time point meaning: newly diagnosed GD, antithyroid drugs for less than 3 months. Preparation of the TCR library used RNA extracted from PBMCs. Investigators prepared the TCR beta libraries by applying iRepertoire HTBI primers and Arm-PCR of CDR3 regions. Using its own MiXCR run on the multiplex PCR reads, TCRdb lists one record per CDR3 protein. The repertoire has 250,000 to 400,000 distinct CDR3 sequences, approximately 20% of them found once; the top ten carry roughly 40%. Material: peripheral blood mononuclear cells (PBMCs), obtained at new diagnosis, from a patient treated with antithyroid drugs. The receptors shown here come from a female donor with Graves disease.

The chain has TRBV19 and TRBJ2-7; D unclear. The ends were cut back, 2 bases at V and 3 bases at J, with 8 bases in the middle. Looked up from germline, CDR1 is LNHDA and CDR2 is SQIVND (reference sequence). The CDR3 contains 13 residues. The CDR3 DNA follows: TGTGCCAGTAGTATAATCGTAAGCTACGAGCAGTACTTC. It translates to CASSIIVSYEQYF.

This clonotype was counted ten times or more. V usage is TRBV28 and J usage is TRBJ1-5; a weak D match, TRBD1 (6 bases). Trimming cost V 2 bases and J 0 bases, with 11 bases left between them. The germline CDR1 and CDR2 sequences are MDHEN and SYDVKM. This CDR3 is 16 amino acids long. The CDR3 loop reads CASSLGGATSNQPQHF. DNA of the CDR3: TGTGCCAGCAGTTTAGGGGGGGCCACTAGCAATCAGCCCCAGCATTTT.

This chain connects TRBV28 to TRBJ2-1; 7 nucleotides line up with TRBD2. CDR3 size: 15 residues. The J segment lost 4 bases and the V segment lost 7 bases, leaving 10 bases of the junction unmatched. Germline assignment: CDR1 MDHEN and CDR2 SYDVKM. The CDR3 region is CASKDPYGRYNEQFF. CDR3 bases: TGTGCCAGCAAGGACCCTTACGGGAGGTACAATGAGCAGTTCTTC.

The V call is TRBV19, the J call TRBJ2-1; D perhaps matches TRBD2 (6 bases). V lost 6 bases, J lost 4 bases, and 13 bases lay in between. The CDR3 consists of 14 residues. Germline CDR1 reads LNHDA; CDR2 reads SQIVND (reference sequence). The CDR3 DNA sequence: TGTGCCAGTAGGAGTTTAGCGGTGTACAATGAGCAGTTCTTC. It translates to CASRSLAVYNEQFF.

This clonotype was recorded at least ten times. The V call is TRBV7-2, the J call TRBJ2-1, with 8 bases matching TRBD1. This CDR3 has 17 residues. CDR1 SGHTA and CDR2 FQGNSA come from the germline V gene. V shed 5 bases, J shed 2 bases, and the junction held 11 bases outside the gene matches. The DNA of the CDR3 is TGTGCCAGCAGCCGATCGGCCAGGGGGCGTACCTACAATGAGCAGTTCTTC. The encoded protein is CASSRSARGRTYNEQFF.

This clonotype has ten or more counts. The CDR3 loop reads CASSPTSGTEAFF. The CDR3 nucleotides are TGTGCCAGCAGCCCCACAAGTGGCACTGAAGCTTTCTTT. The chain carries TRBV6-1 and TRBJ1-1; D call uncertain. The CDR3 is 13 amino acids. The germline CDR1 and CDR2 sequences are MNHNS and SASEGT. V lost 6 bases and J lost 4, with 12 bases in between.

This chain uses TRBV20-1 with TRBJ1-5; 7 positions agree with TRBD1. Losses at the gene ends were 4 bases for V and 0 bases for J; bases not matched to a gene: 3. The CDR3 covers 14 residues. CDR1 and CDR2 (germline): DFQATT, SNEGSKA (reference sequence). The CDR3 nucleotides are TGCAGTGCTAAGGGACAGAATAGCAATCAGCCCCAGCATTTT. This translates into CSAKGQNSNQPQHF.

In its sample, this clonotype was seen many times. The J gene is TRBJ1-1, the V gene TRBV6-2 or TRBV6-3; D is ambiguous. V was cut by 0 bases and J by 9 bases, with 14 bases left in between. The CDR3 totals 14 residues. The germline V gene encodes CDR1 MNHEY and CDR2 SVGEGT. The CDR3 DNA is TGTGCCAGCAGTTACTCGGGCCTCGGCTTTAAAGCTTTCTTT. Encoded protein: CASSYSGLGFKAFF.

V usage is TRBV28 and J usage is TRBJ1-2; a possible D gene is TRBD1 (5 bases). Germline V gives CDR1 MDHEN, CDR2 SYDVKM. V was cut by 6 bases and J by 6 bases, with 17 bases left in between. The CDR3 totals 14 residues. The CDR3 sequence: CASSARVGLHGYTF. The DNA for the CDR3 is TGTGCCAGCAGCGCACGTGTGGGACTTCATGGCTACACCTTC.

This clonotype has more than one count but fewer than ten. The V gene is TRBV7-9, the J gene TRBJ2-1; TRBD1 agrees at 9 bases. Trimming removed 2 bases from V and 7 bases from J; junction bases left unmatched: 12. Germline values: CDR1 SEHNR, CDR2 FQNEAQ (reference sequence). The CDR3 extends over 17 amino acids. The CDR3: CASSLTTGGENENEQFF. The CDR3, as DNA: TGTGCCAGCAGCTTAACCACAGGGGGCGAGAATGAAAATGAGCAGTTCTTC.

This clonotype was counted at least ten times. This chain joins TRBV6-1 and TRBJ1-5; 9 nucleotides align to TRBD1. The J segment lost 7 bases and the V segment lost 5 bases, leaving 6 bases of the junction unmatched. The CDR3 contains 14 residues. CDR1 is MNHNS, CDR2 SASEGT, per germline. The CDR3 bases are TGTGCCAGCAGTCGGGACAGGGTAACCCAGCCCCAGCATTTT. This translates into CASSRDRVTQPQHF.

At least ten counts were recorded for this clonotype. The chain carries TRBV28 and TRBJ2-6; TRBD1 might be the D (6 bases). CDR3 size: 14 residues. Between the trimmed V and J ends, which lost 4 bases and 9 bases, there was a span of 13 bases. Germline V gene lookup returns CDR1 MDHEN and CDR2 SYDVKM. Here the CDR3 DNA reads TGTGCCAGCAGTTCACAGGGTGGGCACAACGTCCTGACTTTC. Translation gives CASSSQGGHNVLTF.

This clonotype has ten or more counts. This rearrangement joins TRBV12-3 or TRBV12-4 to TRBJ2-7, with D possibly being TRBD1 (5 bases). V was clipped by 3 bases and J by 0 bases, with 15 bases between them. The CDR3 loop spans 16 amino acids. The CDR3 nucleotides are TGTGCCAGCAGTTTTGAGGTCGAAGGGGACTCCTACGAGCAGTACTTC. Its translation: CASSFEVEGDSYEQYF.

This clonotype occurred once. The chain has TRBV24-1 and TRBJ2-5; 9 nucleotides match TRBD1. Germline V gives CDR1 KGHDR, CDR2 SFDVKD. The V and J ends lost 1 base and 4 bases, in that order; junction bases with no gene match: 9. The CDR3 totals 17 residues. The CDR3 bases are TGTGCCACCAGTGATTTCATACCCGGGACAGGGAGAGAGACCCAGTACTTC. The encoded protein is CATSDFIPGTGRETQYF.

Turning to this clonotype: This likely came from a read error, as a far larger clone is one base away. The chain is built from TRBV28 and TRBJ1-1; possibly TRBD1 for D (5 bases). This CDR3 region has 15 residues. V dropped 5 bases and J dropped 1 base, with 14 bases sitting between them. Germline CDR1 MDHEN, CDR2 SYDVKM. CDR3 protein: CASSTGGRTNTEAFF. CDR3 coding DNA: TGTGCCAGCAGTACCGGGGGACGGACGAACACTGAAGCTTTCTTT.

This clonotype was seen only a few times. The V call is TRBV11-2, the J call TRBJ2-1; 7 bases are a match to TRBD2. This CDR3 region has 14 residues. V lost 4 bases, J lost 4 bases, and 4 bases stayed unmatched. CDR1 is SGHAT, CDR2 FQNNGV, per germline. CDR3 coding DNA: TGTGCCAGCAGCTGGGGGGACTATTACAATGAGCAGTTCTTC. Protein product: CASSWGDYYNEQFF.

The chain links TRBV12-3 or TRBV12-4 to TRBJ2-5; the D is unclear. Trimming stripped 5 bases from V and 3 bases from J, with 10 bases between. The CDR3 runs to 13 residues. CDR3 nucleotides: TGTGCCAGCAGTGGTGGGTCTGAAGAGACCCAGTACTTC. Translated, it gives CASSGGSEETQYF.

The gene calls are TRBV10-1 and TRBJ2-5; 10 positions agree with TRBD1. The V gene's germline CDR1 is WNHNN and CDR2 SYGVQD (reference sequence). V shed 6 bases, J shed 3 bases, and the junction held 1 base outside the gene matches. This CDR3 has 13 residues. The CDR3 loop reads CASSGQGEETQYF. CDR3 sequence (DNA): TGCGCCAGCAGCGGACAGGGGGAAGAGACCCAGTACTTC.

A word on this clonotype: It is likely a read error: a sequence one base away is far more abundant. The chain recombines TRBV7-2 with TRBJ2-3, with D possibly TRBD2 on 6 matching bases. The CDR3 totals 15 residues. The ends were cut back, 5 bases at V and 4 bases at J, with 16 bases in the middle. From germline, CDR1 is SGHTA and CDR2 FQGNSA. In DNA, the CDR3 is TGTGCCAGCAGCCCCCGGGGAGCTAGCGCAGATACGCAGTATTTT. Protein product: CASSPRGASADTQYF.

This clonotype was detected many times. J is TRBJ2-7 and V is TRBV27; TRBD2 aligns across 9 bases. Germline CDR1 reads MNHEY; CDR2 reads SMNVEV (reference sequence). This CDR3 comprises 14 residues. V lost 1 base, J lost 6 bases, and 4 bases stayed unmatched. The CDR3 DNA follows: TGTGCCAGCAGTTTATTAGCGGGAGTAGGCGAGCAGTACTTC. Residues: CASSLLAGVGEQYF.

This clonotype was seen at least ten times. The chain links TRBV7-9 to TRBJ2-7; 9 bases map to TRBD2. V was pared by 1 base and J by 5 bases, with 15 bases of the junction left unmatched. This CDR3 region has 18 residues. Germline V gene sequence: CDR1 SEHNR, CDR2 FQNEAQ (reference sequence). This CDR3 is CASSLGLAGSRGGDEQYF. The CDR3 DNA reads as TGTGCCAGCAGCTTAGGCCTAGCGGGATCCCGGGGTGGCGACGAGCAGTACTTC.

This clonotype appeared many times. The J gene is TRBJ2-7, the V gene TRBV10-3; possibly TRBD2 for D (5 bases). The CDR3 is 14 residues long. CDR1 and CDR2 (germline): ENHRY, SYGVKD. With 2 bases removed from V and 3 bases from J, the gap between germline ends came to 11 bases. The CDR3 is CAISEGTGYYEQYF. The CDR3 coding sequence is TGTGCCATCAGTGAGGGTACGGGATACTACGAGCAGTACTTC.

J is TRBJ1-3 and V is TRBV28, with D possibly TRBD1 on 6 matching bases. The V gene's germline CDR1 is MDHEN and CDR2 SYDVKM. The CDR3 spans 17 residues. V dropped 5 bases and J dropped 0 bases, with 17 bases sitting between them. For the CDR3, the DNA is TGTGCCAGCAGTCCTTATATCGGGGGGGCCTCTGGAAACACCATATATTTT. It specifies CASSPYIGGASGNTIYF.

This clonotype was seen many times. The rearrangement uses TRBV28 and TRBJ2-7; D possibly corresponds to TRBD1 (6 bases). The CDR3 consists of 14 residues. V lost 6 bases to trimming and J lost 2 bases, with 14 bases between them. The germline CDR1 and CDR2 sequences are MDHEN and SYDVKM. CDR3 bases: TGTGCCAGCAGCCGAGGGGGTATCCCCTACGAGCAGTACTTC. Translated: CASSRGGIPYEQYF. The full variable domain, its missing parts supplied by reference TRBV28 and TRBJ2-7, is DVKVTQSSRYLVKRTGEKVFLECVQDMDHENMFWYRQDPGLGLRLIYFSYDVKMKEKGDIPEGYSVSREKKERFSLILESASTNQTSMYLCASSRGGIPYEQYFGPGTRLTVT.